Shown below are 28 T cell receptor beta chains from a single sample sequenced in a study of blood T cell repertoires in COVID-19. Using immunoSEQ multiplex PCR, the repertoire was profiled, and TCRdb retains in-frame clones only, with some absent. The repertoire holds 130,000 to 150,000 clones, 75% to 90% seen once, with approximately 3% in the top ten. Sequencing was carried out using peripheral blood. These receptor sequences come from a woman in her sixties or seventies with active COVID-19.

The chain has TRBV7-9 and TRBJ2-7, with 10 bases fitting TRBD1. The germline V gene encodes CDR1 SEHNR and CDR2 FQNEAQ (reference sequence). The CDR3 is 13 residues long. Germline trimming cut 8 bases from V and 4 bases from J; bases unmatched to any gene: 5. The CDR3, as DNA: TGTGCCAGCGGACAGGGGGGTCCTTACGAGCAGTACTTC. Protein sequence: CASGQGGPYEQYF.

J is TRBJ2-2 and V is TRBV28, with TRBD1 identical over 11 bases. V lost 10 bases and J lost 6; bases outside the gene matches: 10. Germline-derived CDR1 and CDR2 are MDHEN and SYDVKM. CDR3 length: 15 amino acids. CDR3 coding DNA: TGTGCCATCCGAGGACAGGGGGCGCGATCCGGGGAGCTGTTTTTT. It encodes CAIRGQGARSGELFF.

This clone was detected only once. The gene calls are TRBV5-1 and TRBJ1-3, with 10 bases lining up with TRBD1. The CDR3 consists of 18 residues. From germline, CDR1 is SGHRS and CDR2 YFSETQ. J was trimmed by 0 bases and V by 4 bases; bases with no gene match: 10. The CDR3: CASSPRQGAAGSGNTIYF. The CDR3 DNA sequence: TGCGCCAGCAGCCCTCGACAGGGGGCGGCGGGCTCTGGAAACACCATATATTTT.

The rearrangement joins TRBV7-9 to TRBJ2-2; 12 positions agree with TRBD2. The V segment lost 5 bases and the J segment 5 bases; nucleotides outside the gene matches: 15. This CDR3 has 19 amino acids. From germline, CDR1 is SEHNR and CDR2 FQNEAQ (reference sequence). For the CDR3, the DNA is TGTGCCAGCAGCCTCCGCTCGGCTAGCGGGAGGGCAATGACCGGGGAGCTGTTTTTT. Translated: CASSLRSASGRAMTGELFF.

The chain uses TRBV28 and TRBJ1-2; 8 bases align to TRBD1. The ends lost 6 bases at V and 0 bases at J; junction bases unmatched: 6. The CDR3 runs to 15 residues. Germline V gives CDR1 MDHEN, CDR2 SYDVKM. CDR3 nucleotides: TGTGCCAGCAGCACTACAGGGGGGACTAACTATGGCTACACCTTC. Protein: CASSTTGGTNYGYTF.

This chain connects TRBV28 to TRBJ2-2, with D maybe TRBD1 (6 bases). Germline V gene data show CDR1 as MDHEN and CDR2 as SYDVKM. Trimming took off 7 bases at V and 4 bases at J, with 10 bases between the two ends. This CDR3 has 13 amino acids. The CDR3 sequence: CASTTGSTGELFF. The CDR3 DNA reads TGTGCCAGCACCACAGGGTCCACCGGGGAGCTGTTTTTT.

The chain recombines TRBV14 with TRBJ2-5; 14 positions agree with TRBD2. CDR1 is SGHDN and CDR2 is FVKESK in the germline V gene. This CDR3 comprises 16 residues. V lost 4 bases to trimming and J lost 5 bases; unmatched junction nucleotides: 6. This CDR3 is CASSPGLAGVWETQYF. The CDR3 DNA follows: TGTGCCAGCAGCCCGGGACTAGCGGGAGTCTGGGAGACCCAGTACTTC.

The J gene is TRBJ2-1, the V gene TRBV7-2; no clear D gene. With 3 bases removed from V and 4 bases from J, the gap between germline ends came to 7 bases. This CDR3 contains 13 residues. The germline gives CDR1 SGHTA, CDR2 FQGNSA. The DNA for the CDR3 is TGTGCCAGCAGCTTTGTACAGTACAATGAGCAGTTCTTC. This translates into CASSFVQYNEQFF.

This clone was counted at least ten times. The chain recombines TRBV30 with TRBJ2-2; 8 bases line up with TRBD2. Germline V gene sequence: CDR1 GTSNPN, CDR2 SVGIG (reference sequence). Losses at the gene ends were 0 bases for V and 6 bases for J; bases not matched to a gene: 9. This CDR3 is 16 amino acids long. CDR3 protein: CAWSVGLTSEAGELFF. The CDR3 DNA is TGTGCCTGGAGTGTTGGTCTGACTAGCGAAGCCGGGGAGCTGTTTTTT.

This clone was seen once. V usage is TRBV27 and J usage is TRBJ2-1, with TRBD2 matching 8 bases. Looked up from germline, CDR1 is MNHEY and CDR2 is SMNVEV (reference sequence). J lost 6 bases, V lost 5 bases, and 12 bases had no gene match. The CDR3 is 16 amino acids. In nucleotides, the CDR3 is TGTGCCAGCAGTCCCCGCACCGGACTAGCCTCCAATGAGCAGTTCTTC. Protein: CASSPRTGLASNEQFF.

This clone showed up just once. The chain combines TRBV27 with TRBJ2-2; a possible D gene is TRBD2 (6 bases). V lost 3 bases to trimming and J lost 4 bases, with 12 bases between them. CDR3 size: 15 residues. CDR1 MNHEY and CDR2 SMNVEV come from the germline V gene (reference sequence). The CDR3 region has the DNA TGTGCCAGCAGTTTCGGGGGATTGGTCACCGGGGAGCTGTTTTTT. It yields the protein CASSFGGLVTGELFF.

This chain uses TRBV11-2 with TRBJ2-2; D unclear. The V gene's germline CDR1 is SGHAT and CDR2 FQNNGV. The CDR3 spans 15 residues. The germline V and J ends were trimmed by 7 bases and 0 bases, with 12 bases remaining between them. The CDR3 DNA reads TGTGCCAGCACCTGGGCTTCGGCGAACACCGGGGAGCTGTTTTTT. Translated, it gives CASTWASANTGELFF.

This chain connects TRBV4-2 to TRBJ2-1; TRBD2 aligns across 9 bases. With 4 bases clipped from V and 7 bases from J, the junction kept 11 bases outside the gene matches. The CDR3 has 16 amino acids. Germline lookup yields CDR1 LGHNA and CDR2 YNFKEQ. The CDR3 DNA follows: TGTGCCAGCAGCCTCCCCGGGCGCGGGAGGGGGAATGAGCAGTTCTTC. It yields the protein CASSLPGRGRGNEQFF.

This chain uses TRBV28 with TRBJ1-2; TRBD1 matches at 9 bases. Germline-derived CDR1 and CDR2 are MDHEN and SYDVKM. Trimming cost V 3 bases and J 4 bases; bases outside gene matches: 15. There are 18 residues in the CDR3. Written as DNA, the CDR3 is TGTGCCAGCAGTTTTGGGGACAGGGTGTCCTCCGGCACCTATGGCTACACCTTC. It codes for CASSFGDRVSSGTYGYTF.

The rearrangement uses TRBV6-5 and TRBJ1-2, with a weak D call TRBD1 (6 bases). The CDR3 extends over 13 amino acids. The V gene's germline CDR1 is MNHEY and CDR2 SVGAGI. V lost 2 bases and J lost 4, with 8 bases in between. The CDR3 sequence: CASSYGQPYGYTF. The CDR3 region has the DNA TGTGCCAGCAGTTACGGACAGCCCTATGGCTACACCTTC.

This clone came up once. J is TRBJ2-7 and V is TRBV5-1, with TRBD2 matching 9 bases. From germline, CDR1 is SGHRS and CDR2 YFSETQ. The junction had 7 bases not matched to a gene; V was cut back by 1 base and J by 5 bases. This CDR3 region has 15 residues. The CDR3 loop is CASSLPSGTPDEQYF. CDR3 sequence (DNA): TGCGCCAGCAGCTTGCCTAGCGGGACCCCCGACGAGCAGTACTTC.

This chain uses TRBV6-2 or TRBV6-3 with TRBJ2-7; 8 bases agree with TRBD2. The CDR3 is made up of 15 amino acids. Germline V gives CDR1 MNHEY, CDR2 SVGEGT. After removal of 4 bases from V and 2 bases from J, the junction contained 7 bases not matched to a gene. Here the CDR3 reads CASSSWTSSTYEQYF. The CDR3 DNA is TGTGCCAGCAGTTCCTGGACTAGCTCGACCTACGAGCAGTACTTC.

In its sample, this clone was seen once. The chain employs TRBV11-2 and TRBJ2-4, with 8 bases that match TRBD1. V lost 6 bases and J lost 0; bases outside the gene matches: 10. The germline gives CDR1 SGHAT, CDR2 FQNNGV. The CDR3 is 17 amino acids. Here the CDR3 DNA reads TGTGCCAGCAGATCAAATCAGGGGGCCCTAGCCAAAAACATTCAGTACTTC. It specifies CASRSNQGALAKNIQYF.

This clone was counted once. The V and J genes are TRBV5-4 and TRBJ1-1; a weak D match, TRBD1 (6 bases). The CDR3 has 14 residues. The V end lost 3 bases, the J end lost 1 base, and 10 bases lay between the germline ends. Per the germline V gene, CDR1 is SGHNT and CDR2 is YYREEE (reference sequence). CDR3 in amino acids: CASSSGHRNTEAFF. The CDR3 region has the DNA TGTGCCAGCAGCTCGGGACACAGGAACACTGAAGCTTTCTTT.

Points on this clone: Other DNA sequences from this sample encode an identical CDR3 as well. The rearrangement uses TRBV18 and TRBJ2-3, with 12 bases aligning to TRBD2. Germline CDR1 KGHSH, CDR2 LQKENI. The CDR3 contains 15 residues. The ends lost 2 bases at V and 3 bases at J; junction bases unmatched: 0. The CDR3 loop is CASSPGTSGTDTQYF. As DNA, the CDR3 is TGTGCCAGCTCACCAGGGACTAGCGGGACAGATACGCAGTATTTT.

The rearrangement links TRBV10-3 to TRBJ2-2, with 9 bases lining up with TRBD2. Germline values: CDR1 ENHRY, CDR2 SYGVKD. There are 15 residues in the CDR3. V lost 2 bases, J lost 6 bases, and 4 bases stayed unmatched. The CDR3 spells CAISEMGLAAGELFF. CDR3 coding DNA: TGTGCCATCAGTGAGATGGGACTAGCCGCCGGGGAGCTGTTTTTT.

The V and J genes are TRBV6-2 or TRBV6-3 and TRBJ2-3, with a tentative D call TRBD2 (5 bases). V was pared by 2 bases and J by 5 bases, with 8 bases between. Germline lookup yields CDR1 MNHEY and CDR2 SVGEGT. This CDR3 region has 13 residues. Written as DNA, the CDR3 is TGTGCCAGCAGTTACAGCGGTTTAGATACGCAGTATTTT. As protein: CASSYSGLDTQYF.

V and J are TRBV5-3 and TRBJ1-2; possibly TRBD1 for D (5 bases). TRBV5-3 is classed as an ORF, of uncertain function. Trimming left V 4 bases short and J 0 bases short, with 19 bases between. The CDR3 covers 17 residues. In nucleotides, the CDR3 is TGTGCCAGAAGCGTTGCCGTGCGGGACCCATCTAACTATGGCTACACCTTC. Its translation is CARSVAVRDPSNYGYTF.

The chain uses TRBV4-1 and TRBJ2-3; D might be TRBD1 (6 bases). Looked up from germline, CDR1 is MGHRA and CDR2 is YSYEKL. V was trimmed by 3 bases and J by 5 bases, leaving 27 bases between them. This CDR3 is built from 19 residues. In DNA, the CDR3 is TGCGCCAGCAGCCAGTTCCCCGTCTCACAGGGACCGAAAATAGATACGCAGTATTTT. Its translation: CASSQFPVSQGPKIDTQYF.

In DNA form, the CDR3 reads TGTGCCAGCAGCCTTCGTCCCGGGCCTGGCGGGTCCTACAATGAGCAGTTCTTC. Its translation is CASSLRPGPGGSYNEQFF. The genes are TRBV3-1 (or the pseudogene TRBV3-2) and TRBJ2-1; a possible D gene is TRBD2 (5 bases). The CDR3 sequence is 18 residues long. Per germline, CDR1 LGHDT and CDR2 YNNKEL (reference sequence). Trimming took off 4 bases at V and 1 base at J, with 20 bases between the two ends.

The chain's CDR3 is CASSLRRVNTEAFF. DNA of the CDR3: TGTGCCAGCAGCTTACGCAGGGTGAACACTGAAGCTTTCTTT. The chain carries TRBV11-1 and TRBJ1-1, with a weak D call TRBD1 (5 bases). Trimming pared 2 bases from V and 0 bases from J, leaving 7 bases between. The CDR3 has 14 residues. Germline V CDR1 and CDR2: SGHAT, FQDESV (reference sequence).

The rearrangement links TRBV19 to TRBJ1-6, with TRBD1 matching over 8 bases. Germline V gives CDR1 LNHDA, CDR2 SQIVND (reference sequence). Trimming took 4 bases from V and 2 from J; bases not matched to a gene: 1. The CDR3 has 15 residues. The CDR3 sequence: CASSRTGTYNSPLHF. CDR3 bases: TGTGCCAGTAGTAGGACAGGGACCTATAATTCACCCCTCCACTTT. The full variable domain, with the rest looked up from reference TRBV19 and TRBJ1-6, is DGGITQSPKYLFRKEGQNVTLSCEQNLNHDAMYWYRQDPGQGLRLIYYSQIVNDFQKGDIAEGYSVSREKKESFPLTVTSAQKNPTAFYLCASSRTGTYNSPLHFGNGTRLTVT.

V usage is TRBV11-2 and J usage is TRBJ2-1, with D perhaps TRBD2 (6 bases). The CDR3 has 16 amino acids. Germline lookup yields CDR1 SGHAT and CDR2 FQNNGV. The ends were cut back, 6 bases at V and 10 bases at J, with 25 bases in the middle. CDR3 in amino acids: CASSTADTGGRNEQFF. The CDR3 DNA reads as TGTGCCAGCAGTACAGCGGACACCGGAGGGAGGAACGAGCAGTTCTTC.